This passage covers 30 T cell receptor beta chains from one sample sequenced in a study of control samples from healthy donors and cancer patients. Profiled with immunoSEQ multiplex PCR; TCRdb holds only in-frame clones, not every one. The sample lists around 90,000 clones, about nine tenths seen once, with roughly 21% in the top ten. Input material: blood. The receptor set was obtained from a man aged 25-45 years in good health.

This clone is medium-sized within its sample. CDR3 DNA sequence: TGTGCCAGGAGATGCTTTCGGGGGGACCATTCACCCCTCCACTTT. It translates to CARRCFRGDHSPLHF. J is TRBJ1-6 and V is TRBV12-1. TRBV12-1 is assigned pseudogene status. The length of the CDR3 is 15 residues.

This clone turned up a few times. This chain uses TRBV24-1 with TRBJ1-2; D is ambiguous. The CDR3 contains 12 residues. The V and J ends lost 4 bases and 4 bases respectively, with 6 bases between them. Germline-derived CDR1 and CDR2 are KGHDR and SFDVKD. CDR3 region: CATSEGSYGYTF. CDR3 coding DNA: TGTGCCACCAGTGAGGGGAGCTATGGCTACACCTTC.

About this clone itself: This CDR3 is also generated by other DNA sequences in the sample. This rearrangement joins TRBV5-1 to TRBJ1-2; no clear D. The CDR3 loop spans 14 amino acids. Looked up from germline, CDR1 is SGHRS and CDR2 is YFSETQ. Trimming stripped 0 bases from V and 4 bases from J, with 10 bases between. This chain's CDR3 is CASSLEQARYGYTF. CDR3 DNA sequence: TGCGCCAGCAGCTTGGAGCAGGCCCGCTATGGCTACACCTTC.

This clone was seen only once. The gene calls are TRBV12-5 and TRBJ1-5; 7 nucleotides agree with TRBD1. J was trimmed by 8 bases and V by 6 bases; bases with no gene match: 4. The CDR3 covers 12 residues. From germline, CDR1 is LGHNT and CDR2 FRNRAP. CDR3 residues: CASGLDRKPQHF. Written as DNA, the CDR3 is TGTGCTAGTGGACTGGACAGGAAGCCCCAGCATTTT.

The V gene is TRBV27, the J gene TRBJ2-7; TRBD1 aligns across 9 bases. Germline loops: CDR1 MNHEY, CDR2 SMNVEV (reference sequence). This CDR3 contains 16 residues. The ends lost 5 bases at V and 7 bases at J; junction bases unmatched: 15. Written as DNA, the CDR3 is TGTGCCAGCAGTACGCCGGGGACAGGGCCTTGGGGGGAGCAGTACTTC. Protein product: CASSTPGTGPWGEQYF.

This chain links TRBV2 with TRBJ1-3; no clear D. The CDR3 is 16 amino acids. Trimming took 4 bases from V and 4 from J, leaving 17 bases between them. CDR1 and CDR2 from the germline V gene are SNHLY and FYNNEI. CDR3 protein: CASSVSPLGPGNTIYF. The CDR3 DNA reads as TGTGCCAGCAGTGTCAGCCCACTCGGCCCAGGAAACACCATATATTTT.

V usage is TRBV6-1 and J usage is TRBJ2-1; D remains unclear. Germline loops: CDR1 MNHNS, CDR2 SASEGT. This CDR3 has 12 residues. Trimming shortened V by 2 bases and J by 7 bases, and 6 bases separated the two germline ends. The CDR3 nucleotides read TGTGCCAGCAGTGAAACCGGTAATGAGCAGTTCTTC. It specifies CASSETGNEQFF.

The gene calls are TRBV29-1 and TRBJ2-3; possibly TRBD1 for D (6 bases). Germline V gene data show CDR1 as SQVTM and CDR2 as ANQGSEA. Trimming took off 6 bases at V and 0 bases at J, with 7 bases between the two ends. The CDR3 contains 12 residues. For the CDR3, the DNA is TGCAGCGTACAGGGTAGCACAGATACGCAGTATTTT. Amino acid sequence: CSVQGSTDTQYF.

The CDR3, as DNA: TGTGCCTGGAGTCCCTGGGAGACAGATACGCAGTATTTT. This encodes CAWSPWETDTQYF. V gene TRBV30 combines with J gene TRBJ2-3, with D maybe TRBD2 (5 bases). Between the trimmed V and J ends, which lost 2 bases and 3 bases, there was a span of 9 bases. CDR1 is GTSNPN and CDR2 is SVGIG in the germline V gene (reference sequence). The CDR3 sequence is 13 residues long.

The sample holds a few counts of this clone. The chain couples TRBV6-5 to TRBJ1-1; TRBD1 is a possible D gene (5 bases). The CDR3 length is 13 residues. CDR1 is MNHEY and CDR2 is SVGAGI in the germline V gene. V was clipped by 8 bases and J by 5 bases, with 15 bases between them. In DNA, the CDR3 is TGTGCCAGCGCCCCCCCGGGGGGAACTGAAGCTTTCTTT. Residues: CASAPPGGTEAFF.

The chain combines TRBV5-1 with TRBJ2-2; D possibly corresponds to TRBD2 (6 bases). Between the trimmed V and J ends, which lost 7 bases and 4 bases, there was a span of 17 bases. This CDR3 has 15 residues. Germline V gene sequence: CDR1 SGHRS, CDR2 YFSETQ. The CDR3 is CASGGPGEATGELFF. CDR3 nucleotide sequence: TGCGCCAGCGGCGGACCTGGGGAGGCCACCGGGGAGCTGTTTTTT. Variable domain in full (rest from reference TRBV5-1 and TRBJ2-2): KAGVTQTPRYLIKTRGQQVTLSCSPISGHRSVSWYQQTPGQGLQFLFEYFSETQRNKGNFPGRFSGRQFSNSRSEMNVSTLELGDSALYLCASGGPGEATGELFFGEGSRLTVL.

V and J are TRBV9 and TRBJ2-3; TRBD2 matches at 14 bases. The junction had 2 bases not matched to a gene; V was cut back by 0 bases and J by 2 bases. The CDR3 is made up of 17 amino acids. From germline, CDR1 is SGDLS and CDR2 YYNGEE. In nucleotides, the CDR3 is TGTGCCAGCAGCGTAGGACTAGCGGGGGGGTCCACAGATACGCAGTATTTT. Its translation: CASSVGLAGGSTDTQYF.

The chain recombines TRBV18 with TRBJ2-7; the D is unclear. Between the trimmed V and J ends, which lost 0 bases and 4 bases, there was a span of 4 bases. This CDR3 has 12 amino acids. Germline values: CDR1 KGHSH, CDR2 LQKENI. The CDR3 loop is CASSPPAYEQYF. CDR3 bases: TGTGCCAGCTCACCACCGGCTTACGAGCAGTACTTC. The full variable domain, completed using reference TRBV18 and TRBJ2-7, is NAGVMQNPRHLVRRRGQEARLRCSPMKGHSHVYWYRQLPEEGLKFMVYLQKENIIDESGMPKERFSAEFPKEGPSILRIQQVVRGDSAAYFCASSPPAYEQYFGPGTRLTVT.

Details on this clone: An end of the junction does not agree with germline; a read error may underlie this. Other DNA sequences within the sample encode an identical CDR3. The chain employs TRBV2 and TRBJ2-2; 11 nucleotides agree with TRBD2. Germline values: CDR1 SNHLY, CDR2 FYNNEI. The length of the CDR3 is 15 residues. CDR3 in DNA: TGTGCCAGCAGTGAGGAAGGACTAGCGGGCGGGGAGCTGTTTTTC. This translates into CASSEEGLAGGELFF.

The CDR3 spells CASSYSTGSSGNTIYF. DNA of the CDR3: TGTGCCAGCAGTTACTCTACAGGGAGCTCTGGAAACACCATATATTTT. The chain employs TRBV6-6 and TRBJ1-3, with D perhaps TRBD1 (6 bases). The CDR3 totals 16 residues. Looked up from germline, CDR1 is MNHNY and CDR2 is SVGAGI (reference sequence). The germline V and J ends were trimmed by 0 bases and 0 bases, with 9 bases remaining between them.

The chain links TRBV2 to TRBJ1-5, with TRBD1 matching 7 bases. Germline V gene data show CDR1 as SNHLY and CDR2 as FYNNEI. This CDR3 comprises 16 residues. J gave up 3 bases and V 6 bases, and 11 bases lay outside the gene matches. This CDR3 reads CASRDKTGTNNQPQHF. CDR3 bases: TGTGCCAGCAGAGACAAGACAGGGACGAACAATCAGCCCCAGCATTTT.

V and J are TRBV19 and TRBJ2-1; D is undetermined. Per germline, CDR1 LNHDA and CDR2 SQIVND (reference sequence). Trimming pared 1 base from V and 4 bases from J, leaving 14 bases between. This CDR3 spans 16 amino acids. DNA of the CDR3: TGTGCCAGTAGTATAGTATCCAGCCGGGCTTACAATGAGCAGTTCTTC. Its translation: CASSIVSSRAYNEQFF. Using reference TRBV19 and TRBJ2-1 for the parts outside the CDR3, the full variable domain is DGGITQSPKYLFRKEGQNVTLSCEQNLNHDAMYWYRQDPGQGLRLIYYSQIVNDFQKGDIAEGYSVSREKKESFPLTVTSAQKNPTAFYLCASSIVSSRAYNEQFFGPGTRLTVL.

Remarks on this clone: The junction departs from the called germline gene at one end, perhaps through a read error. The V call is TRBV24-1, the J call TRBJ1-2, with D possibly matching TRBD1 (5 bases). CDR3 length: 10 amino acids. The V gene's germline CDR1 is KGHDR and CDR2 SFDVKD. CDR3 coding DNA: TGTGCCACCAGTGAGGGACCCGAGCCCTTC. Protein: CATSEGPEPF.

The CDR3 sequence: CASSPAIQGDRVGYTF. The CDR3, as DNA: TGTGCCAGCAGCCCTGCGATACAGGGAGATCGGGTTGGCTACACCTTC. The chain links TRBV9 to TRBJ1-2, with TRBD1 as a possible D gene (6 bases). The CDR3 runs to 16 residues. V lost 4 bases and J lost 7, with 23 bases in between. From germline, CDR1 is SGDLS and CDR2 YYNGEE.

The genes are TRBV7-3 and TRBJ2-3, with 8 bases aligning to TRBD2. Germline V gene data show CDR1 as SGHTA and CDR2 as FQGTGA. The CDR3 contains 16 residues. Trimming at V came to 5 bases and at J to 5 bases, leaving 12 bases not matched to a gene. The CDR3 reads CASSHGGGPSVDTQYF. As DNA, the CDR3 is TGTGCCAGCAGCCACGGGGGGGGCCCCTCCGTAGATACGCAGTATTTT.

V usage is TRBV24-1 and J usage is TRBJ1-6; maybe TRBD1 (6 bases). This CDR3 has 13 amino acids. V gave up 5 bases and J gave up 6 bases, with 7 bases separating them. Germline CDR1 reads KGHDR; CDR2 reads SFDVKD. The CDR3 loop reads CATSADSNSPLHF. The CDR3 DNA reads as TGTGCCACCAGTGCGGACAGTAATTCACCCCTCCACTTT.

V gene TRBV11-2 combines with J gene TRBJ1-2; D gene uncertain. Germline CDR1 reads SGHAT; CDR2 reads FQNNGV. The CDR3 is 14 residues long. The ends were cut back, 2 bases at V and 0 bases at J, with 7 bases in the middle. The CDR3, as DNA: TGTGCCAGCAGCTTAAGGCCCTCTAACTATGGCTACACCTTC. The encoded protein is CASSLRPSNYGYTF.

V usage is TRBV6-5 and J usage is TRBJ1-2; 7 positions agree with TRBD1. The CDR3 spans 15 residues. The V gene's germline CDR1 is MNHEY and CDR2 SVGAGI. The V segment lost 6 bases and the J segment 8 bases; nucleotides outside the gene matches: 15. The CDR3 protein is CASSDPGTAIWGYTF. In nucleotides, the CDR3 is TGTGCCAGCAGCGACCCAGGGACAGCGATCTGGGGCTACACCTTC.

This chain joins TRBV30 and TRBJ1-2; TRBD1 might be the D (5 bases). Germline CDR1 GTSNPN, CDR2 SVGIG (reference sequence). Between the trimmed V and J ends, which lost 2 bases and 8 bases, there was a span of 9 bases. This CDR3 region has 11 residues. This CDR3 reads CAWSREGGYTF. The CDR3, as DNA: TGTGCCTGGAGTAGGGAGGGGGGCTACACCTTC.

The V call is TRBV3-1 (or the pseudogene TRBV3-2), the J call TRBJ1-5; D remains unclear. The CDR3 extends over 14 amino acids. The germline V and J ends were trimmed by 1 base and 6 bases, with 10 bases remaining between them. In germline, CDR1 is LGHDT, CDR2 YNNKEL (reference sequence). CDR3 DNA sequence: TGTGCCAGCAGCCAAGGCGTGGGAGGTCAGCCCCAGCATTTT. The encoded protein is CASSQGVGGQPQHF.

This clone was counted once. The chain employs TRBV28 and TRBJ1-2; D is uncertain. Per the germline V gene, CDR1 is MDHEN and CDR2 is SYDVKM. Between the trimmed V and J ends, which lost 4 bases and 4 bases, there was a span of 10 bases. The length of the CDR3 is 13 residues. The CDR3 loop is CASSSSPFYGYTF. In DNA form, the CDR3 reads TGTGCCAGCAGTTCCTCGCCTTTCTATGGCTACACCTTC.

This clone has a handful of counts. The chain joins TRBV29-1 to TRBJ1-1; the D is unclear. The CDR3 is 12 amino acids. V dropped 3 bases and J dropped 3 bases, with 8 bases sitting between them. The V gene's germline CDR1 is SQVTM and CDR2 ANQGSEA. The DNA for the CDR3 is TGCAGCGTTGAGTTAGAGGACACTGAAGCTTTCTTT. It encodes CSVELEDTEAFF.

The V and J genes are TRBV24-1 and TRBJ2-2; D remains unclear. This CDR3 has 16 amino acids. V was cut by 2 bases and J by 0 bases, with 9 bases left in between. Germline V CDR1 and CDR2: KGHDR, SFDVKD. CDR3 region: CATSDWALANTGELFF. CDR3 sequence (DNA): TGTGCCACCAGTGATTGGGCATTGGCGAACACCGGGGAGCTGTTTTTT.

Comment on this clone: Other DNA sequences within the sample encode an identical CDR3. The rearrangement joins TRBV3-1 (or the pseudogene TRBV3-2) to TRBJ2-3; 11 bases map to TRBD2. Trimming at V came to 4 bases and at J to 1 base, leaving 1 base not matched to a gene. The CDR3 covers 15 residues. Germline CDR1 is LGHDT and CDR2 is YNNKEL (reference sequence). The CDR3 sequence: CASSLLAGGTDTQYF. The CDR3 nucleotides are TGTGCCAGCAGCCTACTAGCGGGGGGCACAGATACGCAGTATTTT.

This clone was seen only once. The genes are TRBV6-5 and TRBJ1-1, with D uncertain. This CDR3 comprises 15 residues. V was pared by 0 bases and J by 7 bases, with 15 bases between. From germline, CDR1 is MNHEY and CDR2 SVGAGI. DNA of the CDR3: TGTGCCAGCAGTTACTCGCCTACTGCCTGGGGTGAAGCTTTCTTT. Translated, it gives CASSYSPTAWGEAFF.